The entry below gives a single T cell receptor (beta chain) sequence along with its context. Its antigen remains unknown. V was pared by 4 bases and J by 4 bases, with 11 bases between. This CDR3 region has 13 residues. Germline V CDR1 and CDR2: SGHRS, YFSETQ. This entry belongs to a study of shared clonotypes between healthy human individuals. For the study at large: Two female and a few male donors aged 18 to 49 were enrolled.

Study-wide findings and caveats: Depth was large, yet rarefaction showed that sorted-subset sequencing was incomplete. Non-shared clonotypes had lower generation probabilities than those shared by all four donors.

TCRdb's table, derived via immunoSEQ multiplex PCR, lists solely in-frame clones and lacks some. Counted here are around 340,000 clones, around 70% occurring once; the ten biggest clones make up over 9.5%. This TCR was sampled from a man aged 25-40 years in good health. The V call is TRBV5-1, the J call TRBJ2-5; D is unclear. Material: memory CD4+ T cells sorted from blood. Subset: CD45RA-negative fraction. The CDR3 bases are TGCGCCAGCAGCGAGGAGCTAGGAGAGACCCAGTACTTC. This sequence encodes CASSEELGETQYF.